One T cell receptor beta chain is described in this entry. Other DNA sequences in this sample translate to the same CDR3. This table comes from immunoSEQ multiplex PCR, and its TCRdb copy is limited to in-frame clones, with some not included. The sample comprises roughly 220,000 clones, roughly 79% of which are singletons, and 6.5% to 9% rests with the top ten. The sample is drawn from a study of blood T cell repertoires in COVID-19. Those enrolled in Seattle joined during active infection and were followed longitudinally afterward. CDR3 size: 13 residues. V was cut by 4 bases and J by 7 bases, with 8 bases left in between.

The chain employs TRBV12-3 or TRBV12-4 and TRBJ1-6; possibly TRBD1 for D (6 bases). Sample: peripheral blood. This clonotype was obtained from a woman of 80 years or more with COVID-19, enrolled during active disease. The CDR3 loop reads CASSSQGNSPLHF. The CDR3 coding sequence is TGTGCCAGCAGTTCACAGGGAAATTCACCCCTCCACTTT.